This T cell receptor beta chain stems from a study of beta chain features in type 1 diabetes. The entirety of the isolated RNA underwent reverse transcription, so expressed TCRB transcripts were sequenced. Some clones are missing from TCRdb's copy, which holds only in-frame ones; the method was immunoSEQ multiplex PCR. The sample lists hundreds of thousands of clones, over 11% occurring once. With 4 bases clipped from V and 2 bases from J, the junction kept 6 bases outside the gene matches. CDR1 and CDR2 from the germline V gene are MDHEN and SYDVKM. The CDR3 consists of 15 residues. Findings and caveats of the study: Patients with Type 1 diabetes showed moderately but significantly shorter TCRB CDR3s in all four CD4+ subsets. For type 1 diabetes patients, VDJ junctions showed fewer insertions and more deletions. Compared with healthy donors, patients appeared to share more similar naive, central memory and regulatory TCRB repertoires.

With respect to this clone: Its cognate antigen is unknown.

The chain employs TRBV28 and TRBJ2-3, with 7 bases identical to TRBD1. The clonotype originates from a man aged 18 to 29 with type 1 diabetes. The specimen was naive CD4+ T cells from blood. For the CDR3, the DNA is TGTGCCAGCAGTTCCCCAGGGACAGCCACAGATACGCAGTATTTT. Its translation is CASSSPGTATDTQYF.